This is a list of T cell receptor beta chains from one sample in a study of OX40 agonist ivuxolimab in advanced cancers. The protocol was immunoSEQ multiplex PCR, while the TCRdb copy is restricted to in-frame clones and leaves out a portion. The repertoire holds fewer than 85,000 clones, with approximately 80% as singletons. Sequences were derived from CD4+ or CD8+ T cells sorted from blood, sampled in a trial of the OX40 agonist ivuxolimab. These TCRs come from an adult with an advanced solid tumor such as melanoma, head and neck, liver or kidney cancer. Both conserved end residues are part of each CDR3. The D gene is left open where the match is weak. Clone size is shown for a subset of rows, as once, few, many or a class of expanded clone.

TRBJ1-1 TRBV29-1 - few CSVKKGSSNAEAFF TGCAGCGTAAAGAAGGGCAGTAGTAACGCTGAAGCTTTCTTT
TRBJ2-7 TRBV19 - - CASSHGPEPPFEQYF TGTGCCAGTAGCCACGGGCCTGAACCACCCTTTGAGCAGTACTTC
TRBJ1-2 TRBV28 TRBD1 - CASSPPDRGSNGYTF TGTGCCAGCAGTCCGCCGGACAGGGGTAGCAATGGCTACACCTTC
TRBJ2-7 TRBV27 - - CASSFGAGTYEQYF TGTGCCAGCAGTTTTGGGGCAGGGACCTACGAGCAGTACTTC
TRBJ1-1 TRBV9 - - CASSVDGQGLAEAFF TGTGCCAGCAGCGTAGATGGGCAGGGTTTGGCTGAAGCTTTCTTT
TRBJ1-2 TRBV27 - - CASSSGFIGYGYTF TGTGCCAGCAGTTCCGGGTTTATAGGGTATGGCTACACCTTC
TRBJ1-2 TRBV6-5 TRBD1 - CASSYLDRGGGYTF TGTGCCAGCAGTTACCTGGACAGGGGAGGTGGCTACACCTTC
TRBJ1-2 TRBV7-2 - - CASSSDSGTYGYTF TGTGCCAGCAGCTCAGATTCCGGTACCTATGGCTACACCTTC
TRBJ1-3 TRBV27 - - CASRSSGNTIYF TGTGCCAGCAGGAGCTCTGGAAACACCATATATTTT
TRBJ1-2 TRBV27 TRBD1 - CASSSGQGYGYTF TGTGCCAGCAGTTCCGGACAGGGTTATGGCTACACCTTC
TRBJ1-1 TRBV11-1 - - CASSGDRHEAFF TGTGCCAGCAGCGGTGACAGGCATGAAGCTTTCTTT
TRBJ2-7 TRBV5-1 TRBD2 few CASMRASGTQSYEQYF TGCGCCAGCATGAGGGCTAGCGGAACTCAATCCTACGAGCAGTACTTC
TRBJ2-7 TRBV11-3 TRBD2 many CASTPRLAGHYEQYF TGTGCCAGCACCCCCAGACTAGCGGGCCACTACGAGCAGTACTTC
TRBJ2-1 TRBV6-5 - - CASSRGAPGHNEQFF TGTGCCAGCAGTCGAGGGGCCCCGGGGCACAATGAGCAGTTCTTC
TRBJ2-1 TRBV5-1 - - CASSPSEGSHEQFF TGCGCCAGCAGCCCATCGGAGGGAAGTCATGAGCAGTTCTTC
TRBJ2-1 TRBV18 - - CASSPPSGSYNEQFF TGTGCCAGCTCACCACCTAGCGGCTCCTACAATGAGCAGTTCTTC
TRBJ2-3 TRBV11-3 - - CASSLEERDTQYF TGTGCCAGCAGCTTAGAAGAGCGGGATACGCAGTATTTT
TRBJ2-7 TRBV6-6 - - CASSYGVNSYEQYF TGTGCCAGCAGTTACGGGGTAAACTCCTACGAGCAGTACTTC
TRBJ1-1 TRBV5-1 - - CASSFRSRTEAFF TGCGCCAGCAGCTTCAGGTCCAGGACTGAAGCTTTCTTT
TRBJ2-3 TRBV25-1 TRBD2 - CASSDGAGGPVDTQYF TGTGCCAGCAGTGATGGAGCGGGAGGGCCGGTAGATACGCAGTATTTT
TRBJ2-1 TRBV7-9 - - CASSLDSGLKFF TGTGCCAGCAGCTTAGACAGTGGACTCAAGTTCTTC
TRBJ2-1 TRBV15 - - CATSKRIRGRLRDEQFF TGTGCCACCAGTAAGAGGATCAGGGGAAGGCTGCGGGATGAGCAGTTCTTC
TRBJ2-6 TRBV19 - - CASSSGQLSGANVLTF TGTGCCAGTAGTTCCGGACAGCTCTCTGGGGCCAACGTCCTGACTTTC
TRBJ1-1 TRBV4-1 TRBD1 - CASSPITQGRNTEAFF TGCGCCAGCAGCCCAATTACACAGGGGAGAAACACTGAAGCTTTCTTT
TRBJ2-1 TRBV5-1 - - CASSLGGSYNEQFF TGCGCCAGCAGCTTAGGGGGCTCCTACAATGAGCAGTTCTTC
TRBJ2-5 TRBV5-1 TRBD1 - CASSTYRGRGETQYF TGCGCCAGCAGCACTTACAGGGGGCGCGGGGAGACCCAGTACTTC
TRBJ2-5 TRBV5-1 TRBD2 - CASSLMLAGEGETQYF TGCGCCAGCAGCTTGATGCTAGCGGGGGAAGGAGAGACCCAGTACTTC
TRBJ1-2 TRBV14 - - CASSQDRRTYTF TGTGCCAGCAGCCAAGATCGCAGGACCTACACCTTC
TRBJ2-1 TRBV11-3 TRBD2 - CASSSGTSAYNEQFF TGTGCCAGCAGCTCCGGGACTAGCGCCTACAATGAGCAGTTCTTC
TRBJ2-3 TRBV10-2 TRBD2 - CASSGLAGTRRTDTQYF TGCGCCAGCAGTGGGCTAGCGGGGACCCGTAGAACAGATACGCAGTATTTT
TRBJ2-2 TRBV23-1 - - CASSQWVSGPENTGELFF TGCGCCAGCAGTCAATGGGTTAGCGGCCCTGAAAACACCGGGGAGCTGTTTTTT
TRBJ1-2 TRBV5-1 - - CASSLQPNPNYGYTF TGCGCCAGCAGCTTACAGCCAAACCCTAACTATGGCTACACCTTC
TRBJ2-7 TRBV2 TRBD1 - CASSEDRGPPYEQYF TGTGCCAGCAGCGAAGACAGGGGGCCTCCCTACGAGCAGTACTTC
TRBJ1-1 TRBV29-1 - - CSVGQGISEAFF TGCAGCGTTGGGCAGGGGATATCTGAAGCTTTCTTT
TRBJ2-2 TRBV28 - - CASTWAGELFF TGTGCCAGTACATGGGCGGGGGAGCTGTTTTTT
TRBJ2-2 TRBV18 - - CASSPADYLNLGAGELFF TGTGCCAGCTCACCAGCGGACTACCTCAACCTGGGCGCCGGGGAGCTGTTTTTT
TRBJ1-4 TRBV7-8 TRBD1 - CASSLGPGQGNEKLFF TGTGCCAGCAGCTTAGGTCCGGGACAGGGGAATGAAAAACTGTTTTTT
TRBJ2-1 TRBV5-1 - - CASSPGTGAEQFF TGCGCCAGCAGCCCGGGGACGGGCGCTGAGCAGTTCTTC